This TCR beta chain appears in the sequencing data of a study of T cells after yellow fever vaccination. For the study at large: For low cell numbers, libraries were made with SMART-Seq v4 Ultra Low Input.

Production of TCR cDNA was by 5'RACE template switching, which also added a universal primer site and UMIs. TCRdb analysed the 5' RACE reads with MiXCR anew, one entry per CDR3 protein. The profile shows fewer than 400,000 distinct CDR3 sequences, 6.2% of them singletons. This CDR3 comprises 13 residues. Trimming cost V 5 bases and J 8 bases, with 14 bases left between them. The germline V gene has CDR1 SGHRS and CDR2 YFSETQ. The specimen comprised PBMCs, sampled 5 days after the yellow fever booster vaccination. The V gene is TRBV5-1, the J gene TRBJ2-1; D is perhaps TRBD1 (5 bases). The receptor was isolated from a man younger than 40 who received the YFV17D yellow fever vaccine. CDR3 region: CASRGARNYEQFF. The CDR3 DNA is TGCGCCAGCAGAGGGGCTAGAAATTATGAGCAGTTCTTC. Together with reference TRBV5-1 and TRBJ2-1, the CDR3 gives the full variable domain: KAGVTQTPRYLIKTRGQQVTLSCSPISGHRSVSWYQQTPGQGLQFLFEYFSETQRNKGNFPGRFSGRQFSNSRSEMNVSTLELGDSALYLCASRGARNYEQFFGPGTRLTVL.